Below are 6 T cell receptor beta chains sequenced from a single sample in a study of radiotherapy plus CTLA-4 blockade in lung cancer. Some clones are missing from TCRdb's copy, which holds only in-frame ones; the method was immunoSEQ multiplex PCR. The data show 40,000 to 50,000 clones, about 81% seen once. Here the sequenced sample was peripheral blood, taken from a patient treated with radiotherapy plus ipilimumab. All receptors derive from a human donor with non-small cell lung cancer who had stable disease on radiotherapy plus ipilimumab.

The chain links TRBV5-1 to TRBJ2-7, with 9 bases aligning to TRBD2. The germline V gene has CDR1 SGHRS and CDR2 YFSETQ. Trimming at V came to 0 bases and at J to 4 bases, leaving 8 bases not matched to a gene. The CDR3 sequence is 16 residues long. CDR3 in DNA: TGCGCCAGCAGCTTGGAAACGGCGGGAGGGGGGTACGAGCAGTACTTC. It is translated as CASSLETAGGGYEQYF.

Details on this clone: The sample contains more than one DNA sequence encoding this CDR3. V gene TRBV14 combines with J gene TRBJ2-7, with D perhaps TRBD2 (5 bases). The CDR3 totals 15 residues. V was pared by 4 bases and J by 3 bases, with 16 bases between. CDR1 is SGHDN, CDR2 FVKESK, per germline. The CDR3 loop is CASSLPLAGGYEQYF. As DNA, the CDR3 is TGTGCCAGCAGCCTTCCTTTAGCAGGAGGCTACGAGCAGTACTTC. The whole variable domain, filled in from reference TRBV14 and TRBJ2-7, reads EAGVTQFPSHSVIEKGQTVTLRCDPISGHDNLYWYRRVMGKEIKFLLHFVKESKQDESGMPNNRFLAERTGGTYSTLKVQPAELEDSGVYFCASSLPLAGGYEQYFGPGTRLTVT.

The chain has TRBV4-2 and TRBJ1-1, with unresolved D. The CDR3 runs 14 residues. In germline, CDR1 is LGHNA, CDR2 YNFKEQ. V was pared by 2 bases and J by 5 bases, with 12 bases between. The CDR3 bases are TGTGCCAGCAGCCAACCAGGCCCGGGAACTGAAGCTTTCTTT. This translates into CASSQPGPGTEAFF.

Regarding this clone: At one of its ends the junction is not consistent with the germline gene, which may arise from a read error. The chain links TRBV4-2 to TRBJ2-6, with TRBD1 as a possible D gene (6 bases). This CDR3 is 15 amino acids long. Germline values: CDR1 LGHNA, CDR2 YNFKEQ. The chain's CDR3 is CASSQDSSGTNVLTF. DNA for the CDR3: TGTGCCAGCAGCCAGGACAGCTCTGGGACCAACGTCCTGACTTTC.

The chain uses TRBV6-6 and TRBJ1-4; D remains unclear. The germline gives CDR1 MNHNY, CDR2 SVGAGI (reference sequence). CDR3 length: 14 amino acids. V was pared by 7 bases and J by 6 bases, with 15 bases between. CDR3 in amino acids: CASTLRQRHEKLFF. Written as DNA, the CDR3 is TGTGCCAGCACCCTTCGTCAGCGGCATGAAAAACTGTTTTTT.

The rearrangement joins TRBV6-1 to TRBJ1-1; weak D call: TRBD1 (6 bases). The V end lost 1 base, the J end lost 1 base, and 10 bases lay between the germline ends. This CDR3 spans 15 amino acids. Germline CDR1 reads MNHNS; CDR2 reads SASEGT. The CDR3 coding sequence is TGTGCCAGCAGTGAAGTATGGACAGCGAACACTGAAGCTTTCTTT. Protein: CASSEVWTANTEAFF.